The 32 T cell receptor beta chains listed next were all sequenced from one sample in a study of blood T cell repertoires in COVID-19. TCRdb's table, derived via immunoSEQ multiplex PCR, lists solely in-frame clones and lacks some. Of some 390,000 clones in the sample, about 90% were seen once. Sequencing was performed on peripheral blood. The receptors come from a woman between 55 and 75 years old with COVID-19, enrolled during active disease.

The DNA of the CDR3 is TGTGCCAGCCTGGGACAGCACGTCTCTGGAAACACCATATATTTT. Its translation is CASLGQHVSGNTIYF. The rearrangement joins TRBV19 to TRBJ1-3, with 7 bases that match TRBD1. CDR3 length equals 15 residues. V lost 9 bases, J lost 0 bases, and 8 bases stayed unmatched. The germline CDR1 and CDR2 sequences are LNHDA and SQIVND (reference sequence).

This clone was counted a few times. This chain connects TRBV3-1 (or the pseudogene TRBV3-2) to TRBJ1-6; possibly TRBD1 for D (6 bases). The CDR3 contains 15 residues. Trimming removed 1 base at V and 9 bases at J, with 13 bases between. Germline V gives CDR1 LGHDT, CDR2 YNNKEL (reference sequence). The DNA for the CDR3 is TGTGCCAGCAGCCAAGTCCCAGGGGAGGGTTCACCCCTCCACTTT. Protein sequence: CASSQVPGEGSPLHF.

The chain recombines TRBV2 with TRBJ1-1; perhaps TRBD1 as D (6 bases). This CDR3 contains 13 residues. Trimming removed 6 bases at V and 3 bases at J, with 11 bases between. CDR1 and CDR2 (germline): SNHLY, FYNNEI. CDR3 coding DNA: TGTGCCAGCAGACCAGGGGTGTACACTGAAGCTTTCTTT. It translates to CASRPGVYTEAFF.

V usage is TRBV18 and J usage is TRBJ1-2, with D perhaps TRBD1 (5 bases). The CDR3 spans 15 residues. With 3 bases removed from V and 6 bases from J, the gap between germline ends came to 17 bases. The germline CDR1 and CDR2 sequences are KGHSH and LQKENI. The CDR3 bases are TGTGCCAGCTCACCTATGACCGGGCAGGGTAATGGCTACACCTTC. Translated, it gives CASSPMTGQGNGYTF.

This clone was detected once. This rearrangement joins TRBV5-1 to TRBJ1-1; TRBD1 agrees at 8 bases. With 4 bases clipped from V and 0 bases from J, the junction kept 2 bases outside the gene matches. Germline V lookup: CDR1 SGHRS, CDR2 YFSETQ. The CDR3 totals 14 residues. The CDR3 is CASSQQGVNTEAFF. The CDR3 DNA follows: TGCGCCAGCAGCCAACAGGGGGTGAACACTGAAGCTTTCTTT.

CDR3 nucleotides: TGCGCCAGCAGTCATTCCCGGGCCGGGACAGGGATCACTGAAGCTTTCTTT. The encoded protein is CASSHSRAGTGITEAFF. The chain recombines TRBV23-1 with TRBJ1-1; 9 bases fit TRBD1. TRBV23-1 is assigned to the ORF class and has an uncertain function. This CDR3 region has 17 residues. V was pared by 3 bases and J by 4 bases, with 12 bases of the junction left unmatched.

The chain has TRBV6-5 and TRBJ1-1, with D uncertain. The CDR3 is made up of 15 amino acids. The ends were cut back, 6 bases at V and 0 bases at J, with 14 bases in the middle. Germline-derived CDR1 and CDR2 are MNHEY and SVGAGI. As DNA, the CDR3 is TGTGCCAGCAGGCGGGCCTCGGGATTGAACACTGAAGCTTTCTTT. It yields the protein CASRRASGLNTEAFF.

A note on this clone: Distinct nucleotide sequences in the sample also encode this CDR3. The CDR3 is CASSIGTGNYGYTF. CDR3 coding DNA: TGTGCCAGTAGTATTGGGACAGGGAACTATGGCTACACCTTC. This chain links TRBV19 with TRBJ1-2; 9 bases fit TRBD1. There are 14 residues in the CDR3. V dropped 3 bases and J dropped 2; count of bases not matched to a gene: 1. Germline CDR1 LNHDA, CDR2 SQIVND (reference sequence).

V and J are TRBV5-1 and TRBJ2-5, with D possibly being TRBD2 (5 bases). Germline loops: CDR1 SGHRS, CDR2 YFSETQ. The CDR3 sequence is 15 residues long. V was clipped by 0 bases and J by 5 bases, with 14 bases between them. The CDR3 DNA reads as TGCGCCAGCAGCTTGGACGGGTCGGGATGGGAGACCCAGTACTTC. It is translated as CASSLDGSGWETQYF.

In its sample, this clone was seen once. The CDR3 DNA reads TGTGCCAGTAGTATGTTCCGGGACTCCACTGAAGCTTTCTTT. Protein sequence: CASSMFRDSTEAFF. The V call is TRBV19, the J call TRBJ1-1; weak D call: TRBD1 (5 bases). This CDR3 contains 14 residues. Trimming took 3 bases from V and 4 from J, leaving 12 bases between them. Germline CDR1 and CDR2: LNHDA and SQIVND (reference sequence).

The chain combines TRBV2 with TRBJ2-5, with 11 bases matching TRBD2. This CDR3 has 14 amino acids. V lost 8 bases to trimming and J lost 6 bases; unmatched junction nucleotides: 8. Germline lookup yields CDR1 SNHLY and CDR2 FYNNEI. The CDR3 DNA sequence: TGTGCCAGCCGACCCCTAGCGGGGGGAAAGACCCAGTACTTC. Translation gives CASRPLAGGKTQYF.

This clone occurred a few times. The V and J genes are TRBV5-1 and TRBJ2-5, with D perhaps matching TRBD1 (6 bases). The CDR3 extends over 17 amino acids. Trimming took off 0 bases at V and 5 bases at J, with 20 bases between the two ends. Germline V lookup: CDR1 SGHRS, CDR2 YFSETQ. CDR3 nucleotide sequence: TGCGCCAGCAGCTTGGCACTGGACAGACGTAGCCGGGAGACCCAGTACTTC. It codes for CASSLALDRRSRETQYF.

Regarding this clone: Its ends do not fully match the called genes, so a read error is possible. The rearrangement uses TRBV7-3 and TRBJ1-1, with D perhaps TRBD1 (6 bases). The length of the CDR3 is 13 residues. CDR1 is SGHTA and CDR2 is FQGTGA in the germline V gene. This CDR3 reads CASSLSQGLVRIF. CDR3 bases: TGTGCCAGCAGCTTATCACAGGGCCTGGTACGGATCTTT.

This clone was recorded only once. V gene TRBV11-3 combines with J gene TRBJ1-6; D not certain. CDR3 length equals 13 residues. Trimming removed 1 base at V and 5 bases at J, with 3 bases between. Germline lookup yields CDR1 SGHNT and CDR2 YENEEA. The CDR3 DNA sequence: TGTGCCAGCAGCTTAGCTAATAATTCACCCCTCCACTTT. Translation: CASSLANNSPLHF.

The genes are TRBV19 and TRBJ1-5; D not resolved. Trimming removed 3 bases from V and 1 base from J, with 10 bases in between. Looked up from germline, CDR1 is LNHDA and CDR2 is SQIVND (reference sequence). The CDR3 covers 15 residues. The CDR3 sequence: CASSMAGISNQPQHF. The CDR3, as DNA: TGTGCCAGTAGTATGGCGGGGATCAGCAATCAGCCCCAGCATTTT.

The chain combines TRBV18 with TRBJ2-7; 7 bases match TRBD2. CDR1 is KGHSH and CDR2 is LQKENI in the germline V gene. The CDR3 totals 11 residues. The V gene end was trimmed by 8 bases and the J gene end by 6 bases; junction bases not matched to a gene: 4. CDR3 sequence reads: CASGGDGEQYF. CDR3 nucleotides: TGTGCCAGCGGGGGGGACGGCGAGCAGTACTTC.

This chain uses TRBV28 with TRBJ2-3, with a possible D match to TRBD1 (5 bases). The CDR3 consists of 14 residues. Germline CDR1 MDHEN, CDR2 SYDVKM. Trimming removed 4 bases at V and 5 bases at J, with 13 bases between. CDR3 sequence (DNA): TGTGCCAGCAGTTCCCGCTTCCAGGGAGATACGCAGTATTTT. It yields the protein CASSSRFQGDTQYF.

The V call is TRBV19, the J call TRBJ2-5; TRBD1 is a possible D gene (5 bases). The V and J ends lost 5 bases and 8 bases respectively, with 12 bases between them. Germline V gene lookup returns CDR1 LNHDA and CDR2 SQIVND (reference sequence). The CDR3 is made up of 12 amino acids. The CDR3, as DNA: TGTGCCAGTAGTTCCCGGACACCAACCCAGTACTTC. Translating gives CASSSRTPTQYF.

The V gene is TRBV5-4, the J gene TRBJ2-3, with TRBD2 identical over 7 bases. The CDR3 is 14 amino acids. Per the germline V gene, CDR1 is SGHNT and CDR2 is YYREEE (reference sequence). Losses at the gene ends were 5 bases for V and 11 bases for J; bases not matched to a gene: 14. The CDR3 loop is CASRRDYLEGGQYF. CDR3 bases: TGTGCCAGCAGAAGGGACTACCTTGAGGGTGGGCAGTATTTT.

The chain has TRBV6-5 and TRBJ1-5; tentative D call: TRBD1 (6 bases). V was cut by 6 bases and J by 10 bases, with 13 bases left in between. This CDR3 spans 12 amino acids. CDR1 MNHEY and CDR2 SVGAGI come from the germline V gene. Here the CDR3 DNA reads TGTGCCAGCAGAAGGATTGGGGGCCCCCAGCATTTT. Translation gives CASRRIGGPQHF.

This sequence joins TRBV3-1 (or the pseudogene TRBV3-2) and TRBJ2-3, with TRBD2 matching 7 bases. Germline CDR1 is LGHDT and CDR2 is YNNKEL (reference sequence). The CDR3 runs 17 residues. Losses at the gene ends were 0 bases for V and 0 bases for J; bases not matched to a gene: 6. The CDR3 is CASSQDQAGDSTDTQYF. CDR3 DNA sequence: TGTGCCAGCAGCCAAGATCAGGCGGGGGATAGCACAGATACGCAGTATTTT.

V gene TRBV19 combines with J gene TRBJ1-2, with D maybe TRBD1 (5 bases). Germline-derived CDR1 and CDR2 are LNHDA and SQIVND (reference sequence). Deletions cut 2 bases from V and 8 bases from J, with 15 bases between. This CDR3 has 14 amino acids. The CDR3 DNA reads as TGTGCCAGTAGTATAAATGGGCAGGGAAGAGGCTACACCTTC. It codes for CASSINGQGRGYTF. The full variable domain, completed using reference TRBV19 and TRBJ1-2, is DGGITQSPKYLFRKEGQNVTLSCEQNLNHDAMYWYRQDPGQGLRLIYYSQIVNDFQKGDIAEGYSVSREKKESFPLTVTSAQKNPTAFYLCASSINGQGRGYTFGSGTRLTVV.

The chain employs TRBV3-1 (or the pseudogene TRBV3-2) and TRBJ1-5; TRBD1 aligns across 9 bases. The CDR3 is 14 amino acids. Losses at the gene ends were 4 bases for V and 7 bases for J; bases not matched to a gene: 5. Germline CDR1 reads LGHDT; CDR2 reads YNNKEL (reference sequence). The CDR3 DNA sequence: TGTGCCAGCAGCCCGTACAGGGGGCTCCAGCCCCAGCATTTT. Its translation is CASSPYRGLQPQHF.

This chain uses TRBV6-5 with TRBJ1-1, with a possible D match to TRBD1 (6 bases). There are 13 residues in the CDR3. The V and J ends lost 6 bases and 4 bases respectively, with 12 bases between them. Germline V gene sequence: CDR1 MNHEY, CDR2 SVGAGI. The CDR3 DNA sequence: TGTGCCAGCAGCAGACAGGCAGGCACTGAAGCTTTCTTT. This gives the protein CASSRQAGTEAFF.

This clone was counted only a few times. The genes are TRBV15 and TRBJ1-1, with 8 bases fitting TRBD1. V trimming: 4 bases; J trimming: 2 bases; junction bases outside the gene matches: 6. CDR3 length: 15 residues. CDR1 and CDR2 from the germline V gene are LNHNV and YYDKDF (reference sequence). The chain's CDR3 is CATSMTGAGNTEAFF. The CDR3 region has the DNA TGTGCCACCAGCATGACAGGGGCGGGAAACACTGAAGCTTTCTTT.

The rearrangement links TRBV27 to TRBJ1-6; TRBD1 matches 8 bases. Trimming at V came to 8 bases and at J to 9 bases, leaving 9 bases not matched to a gene. CDR1 and CDR2 from the germline V gene are MNHEY and SMNVEV (reference sequence). The CDR3 runs to 14 residues. The CDR3 DNA reads TGTGCCAGCTCCCTCCAGGGGGCGCGTTCACCCCTCCACTTT. This sequence encodes CASSLQGARSPLHF.

The chain links TRBV5-6 to TRBJ1-1, with D perhaps TRBD1 (5 bases). CDR3 size: 14 residues. CDR1 SGHDT and CDR2 YYEEEE come from the germline V gene. V lost 3 bases and J 5 bases, leaving 14 bases between the germline ends. This CDR3 reads CASSSVQGYTEAFF. The CDR3 DNA reads TGTGCCAGCAGCTCCGTTCAGGGATATACTGAAGCTTTCTTT.

The chain recombines TRBV3-1 (or the pseudogene TRBV3-2) with TRBJ2-3; 9 nucleotides match TRBD2. After removal of 6 bases from V and 4 bases from J, the junction contained 23 bases not matched to a gene. CDR1 and CDR2 (germline): LGHDT, YNNKEL (reference sequence). The CDR3 totals 20 residues. CDR3 residues: CASRSWGGGGGVSYADTQYF. The DNA for the CDR3 is TGTGCCAGCAGGTCATGGGGTGGCGGGGGGGGAGTCTCATACGCAGATACGCAGTATTTT.

CDR3 in DNA: TGCGCCAGCAGCTTTTGGGACAGGGAAGGTTCACCCCTCCACTTT. Protein: CASSFWDREGSPLHF. The V and J genes are TRBV5-1 and TRBJ1-6, with 9 nucleotides matching TRBD1. Germline V gene sequence: CDR1 SGHRS, CDR2 YFSETQ. The CDR3 sequence is 15 residues long. J was trimmed by 9 bases and V by 2 bases; bases with no gene match: 6.

The rearrangement links TRBV5-1 to TRBJ2-5; 8 bases line up with TRBD1. The CDR3 has 14 residues. In germline, CDR1 is SGHRS, CDR2 YFSETQ. The V and J ends lost 3 bases and 5 bases, in that order; junction bases with no gene match: 6. The CDR3 region is CASSYGQGGETQYF. For the CDR3, the DNA is TGCGCCAGCAGCTACGGACAGGGTGGGGAGACCCAGTACTTC.

The chain couples TRBV7-6 to TRBJ2-7; 10 bases map to TRBD1. The CDR3 consists of 13 residues. V lost 5 bases, J lost 10 bases, and 8 bases stayed unmatched. The germline CDR1 and CDR2 sequences are SGHVS and FNYEAQ. The CDR3 DNA reads as TGTGCCAGCAGCGGCCGGGACAGGGGTATTCAGTACTTC. Translating it yields CASSGRDRGIQYF.

The chain combines TRBV5-1 with TRBJ1-6; 8 bases align to TRBD1. The CDR3 is 15 residues long. CDR1 SGHRS and CDR2 YFSETQ come from the germline V gene. Trimming at V came to 5 bases and at J to 10 bases, leaving 11 bases not matched to a gene. CDR3: CASRMITGGRSPLHF. CDR3 bases: TGCGCCAGCAGGATGATTACAGGGGGTCGGTCACCCCTCCACTTT.